This TCR beta chain is from a study of blood T cell repertoires in COVID-19. For the study at large: COVID-19 samples collected from the United States, Italy and Spain covered acute and convalescent phases. In each case, the material was cDNA or gDNA derived from T cells, B-cell-depleted T cells, or PBMCs.

Germline V CDR1 and CDR2: SQVTM, ANQGSEA. Unmatched junction bases numbered 1, after V lost 6 bases and J lost 4 bases. This CDR3 spans 12 amino acids. Original data processing: Quantification of nucleated cells was approximated via reference gene primer amplification. Sequenced by immunoSEQ multiplex PCR; TCRdb stores in-frame clones only, minus some. Clone size and V and J calls were adopted from that table, with D and trimming inferred from the DNA. The repertoire includes over 300,000 clones, over 75% of them detected once, and around 0.95% sits in the top ten. The chain is built from TRBV29-1 and TRBJ1-4, with 8 bases fitting TRBD1. Sequenced input: PBMCs or T cells enriched from blood (not recorded which). This clonotype was sampled from a woman aged 25 to 39 with acute COVID-19. CDR3 DNA: TGCAGCGTCGGACAGGGTAATGAAAAACTGTTTTTT. Translation: CSVGQGNEKLFF.